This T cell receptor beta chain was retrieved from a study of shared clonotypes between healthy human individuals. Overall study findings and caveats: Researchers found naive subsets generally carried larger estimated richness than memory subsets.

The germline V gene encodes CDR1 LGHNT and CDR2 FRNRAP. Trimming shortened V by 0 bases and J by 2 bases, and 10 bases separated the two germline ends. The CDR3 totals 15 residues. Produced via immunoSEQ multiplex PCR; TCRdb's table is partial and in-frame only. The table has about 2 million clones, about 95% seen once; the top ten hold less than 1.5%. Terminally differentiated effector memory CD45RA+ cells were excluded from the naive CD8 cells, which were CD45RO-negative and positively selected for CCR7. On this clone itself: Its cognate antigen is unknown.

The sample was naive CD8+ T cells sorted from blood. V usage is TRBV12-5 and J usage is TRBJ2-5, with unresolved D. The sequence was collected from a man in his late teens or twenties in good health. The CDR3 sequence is CASGLVEGRQETQYF. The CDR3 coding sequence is TGTGCTAGTGGTTTGGTGGAAGGACGACAAGAGACCCAGTACTTC.